This entry lists 24 T cell receptor beta chains sequenced from one sample in a study of control samples from healthy donors and cancer patients (dated by TCRdb to the early 2020s). The method behind the library was the immunoSEQ multiplex PCR assay. TCRdb took this table from immuneACCESS and kept in-frame rearrangements with V and J called. Such tables lack part of the clones; where checked against another copy, unresolved V genes explain under half of the gap, and the rest is unexplained. The sample profile shows fewer than 110,000 clones; roughly 90% of them were found once. Jointly, the top ten make up 7.8% of the sample. The sequenced sample consisted of blood. The source of these receptors is a man aged 30 to 45 in good health.

This chain connects TRBV5-4 to TRBJ1-2; 9 bases align to TRBD1. Germline values: CDR1 SGHNT, CDR2 YYREEE (reference sequence). The CDR3 consists of 14 residues. The junction had 4 bases not matched to a gene; V was cut back by 0 bases and J by 7 bases. This CDR3 is CASSLEQGARGYTF. DNA of the CDR3: TGTGCCAGCAGCTTGGAACAGGGGGCGCGTGGCTACACCTTC.

The CDR3 sequence is CASSPQGAQNSSPLHF. The CDR3 DNA reads as TGTGCCAGTAGTCCTCAGGGGGCGCAAAATAGTTCACCCCTCCACTTT. The V gene is TRBV19, the J gene TRBJ1-6; the match to TRBD1 covers 8 bases. The CDR3 spans 16 residues. Germline CDR1 LNHDA, CDR2 SQIVND (reference sequence). Trimming removed 5 bases from V and 9 bases from J; junction bases left unmatched: 12. Filled out from reference TRBV19 and TRBJ1-6, the complete variable domain reads DGGITQSPKYLFRKEGQNVTLSCEQNLNHDAMYWYRQDPGQGLRLIYYSQIVNDFQKGDIAEGYSVSREKKESFPLTVTSAQKNPTAFYLCASSPQGAQNSSPLHFGNGTRLTVT.

The chain combines TRBV28 with TRBJ2-7; no clear D gene. Trimming pared 3 bases from V and 1 base from J, leaving 10 bases between. There are 14 residues in the CDR3. The germline CDR1 and CDR2 sequences are MDHEN and SYDVKM. The CDR3 loop is CASSFLASSYEQYF. The CDR3 nucleotides are TGTGCCAGCAGTTTTTTGGCCAGTTCCTACGAGCAGTACTTC.

For the CDR3, the DNA is TGTGCCATCACCCTGGGACTGAACTACGAGCAGTACGTC. It is translated as CAITLGLNYEQYV. This chain links TRBV10-3 with TRBJ2-7; D possibly corresponds to TRBD2 (6 bases). With 7 bases removed from V and 3 bases from J, the gap between germline ends came to 13 bases. This CDR3 is built from 13 residues. Per germline, CDR1 ENHRY and CDR2 SYGVKD.

The chain combines TRBV7-2 with TRBJ2-5; 7 nucleotides match TRBD2. This CDR3 contains 15 residues. The germline CDR1 and CDR2 sequences are SGHTA and FQGNSA. Trimming at V came to 1 base and at J to 5 bases, leaving 7 bases not matched to a gene. The CDR3 bases are TGTGCCAGCAGCTTAGTGGGCGGGAGCCGGGAGACCCAGTACTTC. This sequence encodes CASSLVGGSRETQYF. The variable domain in full, with the rest retrieved from reference TRBV7-2 and TRBJ2-5, is GAGVSQSPSNKVTEKGKDVELRCDPISGHTALYWYRQSLGQGLEFLIYFQGNSAPDKSGLPSDRFSAERTGGSVSTLTIQRTQQEDSAVYLCASSLVGGSRETQYFGPGTRLLVL.

The V call is TRBV20-1, the J call TRBJ1-5; no reliable D call. Trimming cost V 0 bases and J 6 bases, with 0 bases left between them. The CDR3 totals 10 residues. Germline assignment: CDR1 DFQATT and CDR2 SNEGSKA (reference sequence). CDR3 in DNA: TGCAGTGCTAGAGATCAGCCCCAGCATTTT. Its translation is CSARDQPQHF.

This rearrangement joins TRBV30 to TRBJ2-3, with 8 bases that match TRBD2. Losses at the gene ends were 7 bases for V and 5 bases for J; bases not matched to a gene: 11. This CDR3 is 14 amino acids long. Germline V gene lookup returns CDR1 GTSNPN and CDR2 SVGIG (reference sequence). CDR3 amino acids: CAYPRRGGIDTQYF. The DNA of the CDR3 is TGTGCCTACCCTCGACGCGGGGGGATAGATACGCAGTATTTT.

The rearrangement joins TRBV3-1 (or the pseudogene TRBV3-2) to TRBJ2-2, with D unresolved. The length of the CDR3 is 14 residues. Trimming shortened V by 1 base and J by 5 bases, and 8 bases separated the two germline ends. Per germline, CDR1 LGHDT and CDR2 YNNKEL (reference sequence). CDR3 nucleotides: TGTGCCAGCAGCCAAGCTATGGAAACCGGGGAGCTGTTTTTT. It yields the protein CASSQAMETGELFF.

For the CDR3, the DNA is TGTGCCAGCAGCCCGACAGGGGGCCGCAATCAGCCCCAGCATTTT. It specifies CASSPTGGRNQPQHF. The genes are TRBV3-1 (or the pseudogene TRBV3-2) and TRBJ1-5; 10 bases match TRBD1. Per the germline V gene, CDR1 is LGHDT and CDR2 is YNNKEL (reference sequence). The CDR3 has 15 residues. The junction had 2 bases not matched to a gene; V was cut back by 4 bases and J by 2 bases.

In DNA form, the CDR3 reads TGTGCCAGCAGCCATGGGCGGGCGAATGAAGCTTTCTTT. It specifies CASSHGRANEAFF. The chain couples TRBV3-1 (or the pseudogene TRBV3-2) to TRBJ1-1; D unclear. CDR3 length: 13 amino acids. The germline V and J ends were trimmed by 3 bases and 7 bases, with 12 bases remaining between them. Germline V lookup: CDR1 LGHDT, CDR2 YNNKEL (reference sequence).

DNA for the CDR3: TGTGCCAGCAGGGTCCCGGGACAGGGGGGGAGGACTGAAGCTTTCTTT. Translating it yields CASRVPGQGGRTEAFF. The chain uses TRBV28 and TRBJ1-1; 11 bases agree with TRBD1. The CDR3 has 16 amino acids. Germline lookup yields CDR1 MDHEN and CDR2 SYDVKM. V lost 6 bases to trimming and J lost 5 bases; unmatched junction nucleotides: 11.

The chain employs TRBV30 and TRBJ1-5; a weak D match, TRBD1 (6 bases). The germline gives CDR1 GTSNPN, CDR2 SVGIG (reference sequence). Trimming cost V 2 bases and J 5 bases, with 16 bases left between them. This CDR3 is 15 amino acids long. The CDR3 sequence: CAWSSGARGYQPQHF. CDR3 nucleotide sequence: TGTGCCTGGAGTTCGGGGGCGAGAGGGTATCAGCCCCAGCATTTT.

This chain uses TRBV3-1 (or the pseudogene TRBV3-2) with TRBJ1-2, with D possibly being TRBD1 (6 bases). Trimming cost V 0 bases and J 8 bases, with 13 bases left between them. CDR1 and CDR2 (germline): LGHDT, YNNKEL (reference sequence). There are 14 residues in the CDR3. The CDR3 sequence: CASSQDSRGGGYTF. The CDR3 bases are TGTGCCAGCAGCCAAGATAGTAGGGGGGGCGGCTACACCTTC.

The chain uses TRBV3-1 (or the pseudogene TRBV3-2) and TRBJ2-5; 8 bases match TRBD1. Losses at the gene ends were 2 bases for V and 5 bases for J; bases not matched to a gene: 4. Germline CDR1 reads LGHDT; CDR2 reads YNNKEL (reference sequence). CDR3 length equals 14 residues. The CDR3 DNA follows: TGTGCCAGCAGCCAACAGGGGGCGGGGGAGACCCAGTACTTC. Its protein is CASSQQGAGETQYF.

V gene TRBV7-9 combines with J gene TRBJ1-5, with D unresolved. V lost 1 base and J lost 2, with 3 bases in between. The CDR3 is 13 amino acids. CDR1 and CDR2 (germline): SEHNR, FQNEAQ (reference sequence). As DNA, the CDR3 is TGTGCCAGCAGCTTAGACGGCAATCAGCCCCAGCATTTT. Amino acids: CASSLDGNQPQHF. Looking up the rest from reference TRBV7-9 and TRBJ1-5 gives the full variable domain: DTGVSQNPRHKITKRGQNVTFRCDPISEHNRLYWYRQTLGQGPEFLTYFQNEAQLEKSRLLSDRFSAERPKGSFSTLEIQRTEQGDSAMYLCASSLDGNQPQHFGDGTRLSIL.

This clone occurred once. This rearrangement joins TRBV2 to TRBJ1-5, with TRBD1 matching over 9 bases. Germline CDR1 and CDR2: SNHLY and FYNNEI. Trimming removed 10 bases from V and 0 bases from J; junction bases left unmatched: 16. This CDR3 has 18 amino acids. CDR3 in amino acids: CATLRDRGATYSNQPQHF. The CDR3 bases are TGTGCCACCTTGAGAGACAGGGGGGCCACCTATAGCAATCAGCCCCAGCATTTT.

V gene TRBV3-1 (or the pseudogene TRBV3-2) combines with J gene TRBJ2-2; D is undetermined. The CDR3 has 14 amino acids. The ends were cut back, 4 bases at V and 2 bases at J, with 8 bases in the middle. Germline V gene data show CDR1 as LGHDT and CDR2 as YNNKEL (reference sequence). The CDR3 bases are TGTGCCAGCAGCCCCGGCACCAACACCGGGGAGCTGTTTTTT. Translated: CASSPGTNTGELFF.

This chain connects TRBV3-1 (or the pseudogene TRBV3-2) to TRBJ2-7; no clear D. The CDR3 consists of 17 residues. Trimming shortened V by 2 bases and J by 1 base, and 18 bases separated the two germline ends. The germline V gene encodes CDR1 LGHDT and CDR2 YNNKEL (reference sequence). CDR3 nucleotides: TGTGCCAGCAGCCAAAGCCCCGACATAGGGTTTTCCTACGAGCAGTACGTC. This encodes CASSQSPDIGFSYEQYV.

The rearrangement links TRBV12-5 to TRBJ2-7; D gene uncertain. Germline assignment: CDR1 LGHNT and CDR2 FRNRAP. Trimming shortened V by 2 bases and J by 4 bases, and 6 bases separated the two germline ends. The CDR3 is made up of 12 amino acids. CDR3 sequence: CASGLNRYEQYF. CDR3 sequence (DNA): TGTGCTAGTGGTTTGAACAGATACGAGCAGTACTTC.

This CDR3 reads CASSPLQGRGRETQYF. The CDR3, as DNA: TGTGCCAGCAGCCCCCTTCAAGGGAGGGGTCGCGAGACCCAGTACTTC. J is TRBJ2-5 and V is TRBV3-1 (or the pseudogene TRBV3-2), with 7 bases lining up with TRBD2. The CDR3 spans 16 residues. Trimming removed 4 bases from V and 5 bases from J; junction bases left unmatched: 13. The germline gives CDR1 LGHDT, CDR2 YNNKEL (reference sequence).

The chain recombines TRBV10-3 with TRBJ2-7; D call uncertain. CDR1 ENHRY and CDR2 SYGVKD come from the germline V gene. The V end lost 4 bases, the J end lost 3 bases, and 10 bases lay between the germline ends. The CDR3 totals 13 residues. The CDR3 here is CAISGAPSYEQYF. DNA for the CDR3: TGTGCCATCAGTGGAGCACCAAGCTACGAGCAGTACTTC.

CDR3 in DNA: TGTGCCACCAGTGATTTGTATAGAAACTATGGCTACACCTTC. This encodes CATSDLYRNYGYTF. The V and J genes are TRBV24-1 and TRBJ1-2, with D unclear. V was trimmed by 0 bases and J by 2 bases, leaving 6 bases between them. Germline CDR1 reads KGHDR; CDR2 reads SFDVKD. CDR3 length: 14 residues.

The CDR3 coding sequence is TGTGCCAGCAGCATAACGCAGGGGGCCCACGAGCAGTACTTC. It encodes CASSITQGAHEQYF. The chain has TRBV7-2 and TRBJ2-7, with 8 positions matching TRBD1. The germline CDR1 and CDR2 sequences are SGHTA and FQGNSA. This CDR3 has 14 residues. V lost 5 bases and J lost 5; bases outside the gene matches: 8. Filled out from reference TRBV7-2 and TRBJ2-7, the complete variable domain reads GAGVSQSPSNKVTEKGKDVELRCDPISGHTALYWYRQSLGQGLEFLIYFQGNSAPDKSGLPSDRFSAERTGGSVSTLTIQRTQQEDSAVYLCASSITQGAHEQYFGPGTRLTVT.

The CDR3 DNA reads as TGTGCCAGCAGTGTCTACAATGGGGACACTGAAGCTTTCTTT. As protein: CASSVYNGDTEAFF. The chain uses TRBV6-4 and TRBJ1-1; D gene unclear. V dropped 4 bases and J dropped 3 bases, with 12 bases sitting between them. Germline V gene data show CDR1 as MRHNA and CDR2 as SNTAGT. The CDR3 is 14 residues long.